Reported below is one TCR beta chain. Antigen specificity is unknown. The source of the sample is a study of CD8+CD57+ T cells in acquired aplastic anemia. Study-level points and caveats: In common between the patients and the controls were approximately 28 CD8+ CDR3 sequences. Patients versus controls showed no significant CD8+ Simpson's diversity difference.

Profiling that covered TCR beta VDJ and CDR3 relied on genomic DNA as its template. TCRdb re-derived calls from the reads in MiXCR, one entry per CDR3 protein. The table includes 250,000 or so distinct CDR3 sequences, about 44% detected once. Selection for sequencing was limited to patients who had shown CD8+CD57+ cell expansion by flow cytometry. At the time of blood sampling, patients had not yet received any therapy. In germline, CDR1 is LNHNV, CDR2 YYDKDF (reference sequence). The CDR3 spans 16 residues. Trimming removed 3 bases at V and 7 bases at J, with 16 bases between. This sequence originates from a human donor with aplastic anemia. The chain couples TRBV15 to TRBJ1-6, with D possibly matching TRBD1 (6 bases). The sequenced sample consisted of sorted CD4+, CD8+, or CD8+CD57+ T cells (not recorded which) from PBMCs. The CDR3 spells CATSSERGVNNSPLHF. The CDR3 region has the DNA TGTGCCACCAGCAGTGAGAGGGGGGTCAACAATTCACCCCTCCACTTT.